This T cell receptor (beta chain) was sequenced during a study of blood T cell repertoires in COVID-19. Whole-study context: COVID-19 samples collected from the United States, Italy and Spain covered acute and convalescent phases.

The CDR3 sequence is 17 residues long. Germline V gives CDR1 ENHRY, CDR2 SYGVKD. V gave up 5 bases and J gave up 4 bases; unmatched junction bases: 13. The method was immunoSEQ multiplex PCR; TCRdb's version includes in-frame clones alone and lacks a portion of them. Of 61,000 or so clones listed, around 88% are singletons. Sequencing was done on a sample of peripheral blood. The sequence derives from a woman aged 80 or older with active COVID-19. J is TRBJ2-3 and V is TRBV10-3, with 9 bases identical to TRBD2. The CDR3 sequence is CAISRQGGGASADTQYF. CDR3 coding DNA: TGTGCCATCAGTCGACAGGGCGGGGGGGCTTCCGCAGATACGCAGTATTTT.